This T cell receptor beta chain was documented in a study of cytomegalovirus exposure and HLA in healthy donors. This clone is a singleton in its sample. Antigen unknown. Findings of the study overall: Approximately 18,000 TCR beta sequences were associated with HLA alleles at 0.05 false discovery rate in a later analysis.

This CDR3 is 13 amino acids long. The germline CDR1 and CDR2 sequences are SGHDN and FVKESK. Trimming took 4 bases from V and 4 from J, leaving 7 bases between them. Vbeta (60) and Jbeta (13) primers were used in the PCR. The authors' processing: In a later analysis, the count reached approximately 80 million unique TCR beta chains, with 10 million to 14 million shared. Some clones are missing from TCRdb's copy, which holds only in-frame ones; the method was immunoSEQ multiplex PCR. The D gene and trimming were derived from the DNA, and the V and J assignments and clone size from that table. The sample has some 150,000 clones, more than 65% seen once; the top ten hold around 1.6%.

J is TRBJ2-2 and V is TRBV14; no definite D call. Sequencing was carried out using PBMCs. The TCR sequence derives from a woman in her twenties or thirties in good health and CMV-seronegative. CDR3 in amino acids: CASSRVITGELFF. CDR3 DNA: TGTGCCAGCAGCCGTGTAATCACCGGGGAGCTGTTTTTT.